Listed here is a single T cell receptor beta chain. Methods used by the authors: Reference gene primers were amplified, and this amplification served to estimate nucleated cell counts. Sequenced by immunoSEQ multiplex PCR; TCRdb stores in-frame clones only, minus some. V and J calls and clone size are as listed in that table; D and trimming were resolved from the DNA. The data hold hundreds of thousands of clones, with 90% observed a single time. The data were taken from a study of blood T cell repertoires in COVID-19. Clinical history as reported by participants underpinned cohort assignment. Sequencing input: PBMCs or T cells enriched from blood (not recorded which). The source is a man aged 50 to 60 who had been exposed to COVID-19.

Here the CDR3 DNA reads TGTGCCAGCAGCCTTCTTTTCGGACAGACTAATGAAGCTTTCTTT. Its protein is CASSLLFGQTNEAFF. The chain uses TRBV5-5 and TRBJ1-1; possibly TRBD1 for D (6 bases). Deletions cut 4 bases from V and 7 bases from J, with 20 bases between. Per the germline V gene, CDR1 is SGHKS and CDR2 is YYEKEE (reference sequence). The CDR3 contains 15 residues. Full variable domain (remainder filled in from reference TRBV5-5 and TRBJ1-1): DAGVTQSPTHLIKTRGQQVTLRCSPISGHKSVSWYQQVLGQGPQFIFQYYEKEERGRGNFPDRFSARQFPNYSSELNVNALLLGDSALYLCASSLLFGQTNEAFFGQGTRLTVV.